One and the same sample provided the 14 T cell receptor beta chains below, sequenced in a study of monozygotic twins with inflammatory bowel disease. Each CDR3 protein gets one entry in TCRdb, which reprocessed the 5' RACE reads and gives no DNA. This table holds around 40,000 distinct CDR3 sequences. The material sequenced was blood. The receptor set was obtained from a human donor with ulcerative colitis or Crohn's disease, or a healthy co-twin of an affected twin (not recorded which).

CDR3 in amino acids: CASSSTGGYGYTF. The genes are TRBV7-2 and TRBJ1-2; TCRdb's D gene call, TRBD1, goes unchecked for lack of DNA. The V gene's germline CDR1 is SGHTA and CDR2 FQGNSA. The length of the CDR3 is 13 residues.

The gene calls are TRBV4-1 and TRBJ2-2; there is no DNA to check the TCRdb D call of TRBD1. CDR1 is MGHRA and CDR2 is YSYEKL in the germline V gene. The CDR3 runs 16 residues. The CDR3 loop is CASRLYSRDRAGELFF.

The gene calls are TRBV29-1 and TRBJ2-3. This CDR3 is 13 amino acids long. In germline, CDR1 is SQVTM, CDR2 ANQGSEA. The chain's CDR3 is CSVDPTSGDTQYF.

V usage is TRBV3-1 and J usage is TRBJ2-6. CDR1 and CDR2 from the germline V gene are LGHDT and YNNKEL (reference sequence). This CDR3 region has 16 residues. CDR3 loop: CASSRTAISGANVLTF.

The chain joins TRBV19 to TRBJ2-1. The CDR3 totals 13 residues. CDR1 is LNHDA, CDR2 SQIVND, per germline (reference sequence). The CDR3 is CASRRSALSEQFF.

The chain is built from TRBV6-5 and TRBJ2-7; TCRdb calls TRBD1, which cannot be checked without DNA. CDR1 MNHEY and CDR2 SVGAGI come from the germline V gene. The CDR3 runs 12 residues. CDR3 loop: CASSHRGNEQYF.

The chain carries TRBV10-3 and TRBJ2-3. The CDR3 loop spans 16 amino acids. CDR1 ENHRY and CDR2 SYGVKD come from the germline V gene. The CDR3 reads CAISEANPDGTDTQYF.

This chain links TRBV7-9 with TRBJ2-1. This CDR3 comprises 12 residues. Germline V CDR1 and CDR2: SEHNR, FQNEAQ (reference sequence). The CDR3 is CASSLAWNEQFF.

The chain is built from TRBV28 and TRBJ1-2; lacking DNA, the TRBD1 call made by TCRdb goes unchecked. The CDR3 length is 14 residues. Germline CDR1 is MDHEN and CDR2 is SYDVKM. CDR3 region: CATREGVFNYGYTF.

V gene TRBV5-1 combines with J gene TRBJ2-1; TCRdb gives TRBD2 as the D gene, but with no DNA this cannot be confirmed. This CDR3 comprises 19 residues. CDR1 and CDR2 (germline): SGHRS, YFSETQ. The CDR3 protein is CASSLIGGQGPFSYNEQFF.

This sequence joins TRBV12-3 or TRBV12-4 and TRBJ2-3; TCRdb proposes TRBD1, but this gene call is untestable without DNA. The CDR3 runs 16 residues. The CDR3 reads CASTSDRAVGTDTQYF.

This chain joins TRBV6-1 and TRBJ2-3. The germline CDR1 and CDR2 sequences are MNHNS and SASEGT. The CDR3 loop spans 15 amino acids. The CDR3 spells CASSETDWGSDTQYF.

J is TRBJ2-3 and V is TRBV20-1; TCRdb designates TRBD2, a call that cannot be tested without DNA. Germline loops: CDR1 DFQATT, CDR2 SNEGSKA (reference sequence). This CDR3 has 15 residues. The CDR3 region is CSARDQRLRADTQYF.

The chain combines TRBV20-1 with TRBJ2-3. Looked up from germline, CDR1 is DFQATT and CDR2 is SNEGSKA (reference sequence). CDR3 size: 12 residues. The CDR3 region is CSASLATDTQYF.